Listed below are T cell receptor beta chains from one sample, sequenced in a study of memory CD4+ T cells and cytomegalovirus serostatus. Generated by immunoSEQ multiplex PCR, the TCRdb table keeps only in-frame clones and is missing some. The table shows 50,000 to 65,000 clones, with about three quarters occurring only once. The sample comprised memory CD4+ T cells from blood. These TCRs come from an adult in good health and CMV-seropositive. CDR3s include the opening cysteine and the closing phenylalanine or tryptophan. The order of the fields is J gene, V gene, D gene, CDR3 length, clone size, CDR3 protein, CDR3 DNA. D genes are given only for firm matches. Some rows mark clone size as missing; the rest say once, few, many or name a class of expanded clone.

j_call: TRBJ1-2
v_call: TRBV6-5
d_call: NA
cdr3_length: 13
clone_size: NA
cdr3_aa: CASSYTGSYGYTF
cdr3_nt: TGTGCCAGCAGTTACACCGGCAGCTATGGCTACACCTTC

j_call: TRBJ2-2
v_call: TRBV5-1
d_call: NA
cdr3_length: 13
clone_size: NA
cdr3_aa: CASSPGGTGELFF
cdr3_nt: TGCGCCAGCAGCCCCGGTGGCACCGGGGAGCTGTTTTTT

j_call: TRBJ1-2
v_call: TRBV4-3
d_call: NA
cdr3_length: 15
clone_size: NA
cdr3_aa: CASSQEMGGSYGYTF
cdr3_nt: TGCGCCAGCAGCCAAGAAATGGGAGGGTCCTATGGCTACACCTTC

j_call: TRBJ2-7
v_call: TRBV5-1
d_call: TRBD1
cdr3_length: 14
clone_size: NA
cdr3_aa: CASTWTGGSYEQYF
cdr3_nt: TGCGCCAGTACTTGGACAGGGGGGTCCTACGAGCAGTACTTC

j_call: TRBJ2-7
v_call: TRBV6-1
d_call: NA
cdr3_length: 14
clone_size: NA
cdr3_aa: CASSAAGGPYEQYF
cdr3_nt: TGTGCCAGCAGCGCAGCTGGGGGGCCTTACGAGCAGTACTTC

j_call: TRBJ1-2
v_call: TRBV6-4
d_call: NA
cdr3_length: 18
clone_size: NA
cdr3_aa: CASSFPGLETGTNYGYTF
cdr3_nt: TGTGCCAGCAGTTTCCCCGGACTCGAAACAGGGACTAACTATGGCTACACCTTC

j_call: TRBJ2-3
v_call: TRBV27
d_call: NA
cdr3_length: 15
clone_size: NA
cdr3_aa: CASSQDSLRLDTQYF
cdr3_nt: TGTGCCAGCAGTCAAGATAGCCTAAGGTTAGATACGCAGTATTTT

j_call: TRBJ2-7
v_call: TRBV14
d_call: TRBD2
cdr3_length: 16
clone_size: NA
cdr3_aa: CASSPWGTGGPYEQYF
cdr3_nt: TGTGCCAGCAGCCCGTGGGGGACGGGAGGGCCCTACGAGCAGTACTTC

j_call: TRBJ2-7
v_call: TRBV7-2
d_call: NA
cdr3_length: 13
clone_size: NA
cdr3_aa: CASRPGSSYEQYF
cdr3_nt: TGTGCCAGCAGACCAGGGAGCTCCTACGAGCAGTACTTC

j_call: TRBJ1-1
v_call: TRBV5-1
d_call: NA
cdr3_length: 14
clone_size: NA
cdr3_aa: CASSLVAQNTEAFF
cdr3_nt: TGCGCCAGCAGCTTGGTGGCCCAGAACACTGAAGCTTTCTTT

j_call: TRBJ2-3
v_call: TRBV2
d_call: TRBD2
cdr3_length: 15
clone_size: NA
cdr3_aa: CASSERGGSVDTQYF
cdr3_nt: TGTGCCAGCAGTGAGCGGGGGGGATCAGTAGATACGCAGTATTTT

j_call: TRBJ2-6
v_call: TRBV5-1
d_call: NA
cdr3_length: 15
clone_size: NA
cdr3_aa: CASSAQGGGANVLTF
cdr3_nt: TGCGCCAGCAGCGCGCAGGGAGGAGGGGCCAACGTCCTGACTTTC

j_call: TRBJ1-3
v_call: TRBV7-2
d_call: NA
cdr3_length: 15
clone_size: NA
cdr3_aa: CASSLDRGGRNTIYF
cdr3_nt: TGTGCCAGCAGCTTAGATCGGGGAGGAAGAAACACCATATATTTT

j_call: TRBJ2-7
v_call: TRBV23-1
d_call: TRBD1
cdr3_length: 12
clone_size: NA
cdr3_aa: CASGRDSYEQYF
cdr3_nt: TGCGCCAGCGGCCGGGACAGCTACGAGCAGTACTTC

j_call: TRBJ1-5
v_call: TRBV21-1
d_call: NA
cdr3_length: 16
clone_size: NA
cdr3_aa: CASSRRSGTLDQPQHF
cdr3_nt: TGTGCCAGCAGCAGGAGGTCCGGGACCCTCGATCAGCCCCAGCATTTT

j_call: TRBJ1-2
v_call: TRBV7-2
d_call: NA
cdr3_length: 14
clone_size: NA
cdr3_aa: CASSLESKGYGYTF
cdr3_nt: TGTGCCAGCAGCTTAGAAAGCAAGGGCTATGGCTACACCTTC

j_call: TRBJ1-3
v_call: TRBV19
d_call: NA
cdr3_length: 14
clone_size: NA
cdr3_aa: CASSLGDSRNTIYF
cdr3_nt: TGTGCCAGTAGTCTTGGGGATTCGCGAAACACCATATATTTT

j_call: TRBJ2-2
v_call: TRBV7-2
d_call: NA
cdr3_length: 14
clone_size: NA
cdr3_aa: CASRPGARSGELFF
cdr3_nt: TGTGCCAGCAGACCTGGGGCCAGAAGCGGGGAGCTGTTTTTT

j_call: TRBJ1-1
v_call: TRBV6-1
d_call: NA
cdr3_length: 14
clone_size: NA
cdr3_aa: CASRPTRAHTEAFF
cdr3_nt: TGTGCCAGCAGGCCCACTCGGGCCCACACTGAAGCTTTCTTT

j_call: TRBJ1-3
v_call: TRBV19
d_call: NA
cdr3_length: 14
clone_size: NA
cdr3_aa: CASRDTALGNTIYF
cdr3_nt: TGTGCCTCCCGGGACACAGCTCTTGGAAACACCATATATTTT

j_call: TRBJ1-1
v_call: TRBV5-6
d_call: TRBD1
cdr3_length: 14
clone_size: NA
cdr3_aa: CASSPTGGDTEAFF
cdr3_nt: TGTGCCAGCAGCCCGACAGGGGGCGACACTGAAGCTTTCTTT

j_call: TRBJ1-2
v_call: TRBV5-4
d_call: TRBD1
cdr3_length: 16
clone_size: NA
cdr3_aa: CASSVSGTGVFNGYTF
cdr3_nt: TGTGCCAGCAGCGTATCCGGGACAGGGGTATTTAATGGCTACACCTTC

j_call: TRBJ2-5
v_call: TRBV5-1
d_call: TRBD1
cdr3_length: 15
clone_size: once
cdr3_aa: CASSLSGTGQETQYF
cdr3_nt: TGCGCCAGCAGCTTGTCCGGGACAGGGCAAGAGACCCAGTACTTC

j_call: TRBJ2-1
v_call: TRBV10-1
d_call: NA
cdr3_length: 14
clone_size: NA
cdr3_aa: CASSDFEGNNEQFF
cdr3_nt: TGCGCCAGCAGTGACTTTGAGGGAAACAATGAGCAGTTCTTC

j_call: TRBJ2-5
v_call: TRBV5-1
d_call: TRBD2
cdr3_length: 14
clone_size: NA
cdr3_aa: CASSLASGEETQYF
cdr3_nt: TGCGCCAGCAGCTTGGCTAGCGGTGAAGAGACCCAGTACTTC

j_call: TRBJ2-3
v_call: TRBV4-2
d_call: NA
cdr3_length: 15
clone_size: NA
cdr3_aa: CASSQAFKGTDTQYF
cdr3_nt: TGTGCCAGCAGCCAGGCCTTTAAGGGCACAGATACGCAGTATTTT

j_call: TRBJ2-6
v_call: TRBV7-9
d_call: NA
cdr3_length: 15
clone_size: NA
cdr3_aa: CASSFDPSGANVLTF
cdr3_nt: TGTGCCAGCAGCTTCGACCCCTCTGGGGCCAACGTCCTGACTTTC